This entry lists 26 T cell receptor beta chains sequenced from one sample in a study of shared clonotypes between healthy human individuals. Some clones are missing from TCRdb's copy, which holds only in-frame ones; the method was immunoSEQ multiplex PCR. The data show a few million clones, just under 95% seen once. The sequencing input was naive CD4+ T cells from PBMCs. Described subset: CD45RA+ positively selected. These receptors were taken from a man aged 18 to 35 in good health. Some clones in this sample may be carry-over from other donors' samples.

As DNA, the CDR3 is TGTGCCAGCTCACTGAATCGAGGGGCGAGGCAAGAGACCCAGTACTTC. Its translation: CASSLNRGARQETQYF. The chain employs TRBV18 and TRBJ2-5; D possibly uses TRBD1 or TRBD2 (5 bases each). The CDR3 extends over 16 amino acids. Deletions cut 4 bases from V and 2 bases from J, with 17 bases between. CDR1 is KGHSH and CDR2 is LQKENI in the germline V gene.

V and J are TRBV7-3 and TRBJ1-1; 11 positions match TRBD1. J was trimmed by 0 bases and V by 2 bases; bases with no gene match: 8. This CDR3 has 18 amino acids. Germline V gives CDR1 SGHTA, CDR2 FQGTGA. The CDR3: CASSLSRTGGAVNTEAFF. Written as DNA, the CDR3 is TGTGCCAGCAGCTTATCTAGGACAGGGGGCGCGGTGAACACTGAAGCTTTCTTT.

CDR3 nucleotide sequence: TGTGCCAGCAGCTTGTACAGGCTCTCCTACGAGCAGTACTTC. Residues: CASSLYRLSYEQYF. The genes are TRBV7-8 and TRBJ2-7, with D possibly being TRBD1 (5 bases). Trimming cost V 3 bases and J 0 bases, with 9 bases left between them. The CDR3 runs to 14 residues. Germline CDR1 reads SGHVS; CDR2 reads FQNEAQ.

The chain joins TRBV28 to TRBJ1-1, with TRBD1 matching 8 bases. V was clipped by 2 bases and J by 6 bases; unmatched bases: 11. The CDR3 contains 16 residues. Germline V gene data show CDR1 as MDHEN and CDR2 as SYDVKM. CDR3 loop: CASSLGRDRRTAEAFF. The CDR3 nucleotides read TGTGCCAGCAGTTTAGGCAGGGACAGGCGAACCGCTGAAGCTTTCTTT.

The rearrangement joins TRBV5-4 to TRBJ2-4, with 10 bases matching TRBD2. J lost 8 bases, V lost 0 bases, and 5 bases had no gene match. Looked up from germline, CDR1 is SGHNT and CDR2 is YYREEE (reference sequence). This CDR3 comprises 15 residues. The CDR3 nucleotides are TGTGCCAGCAGCTTGGAAGCGGGAGGGCCTTACATTCAGTACTTC. Amino acid sequence: CASSLEAGGPYIQYF.

This rearrangement joins TRBV29-1 to TRBJ2-3; TRBD2 matches 8 bases. The CDR3 covers 13 residues. Germline assignment: CDR1 SQVTM and CDR2 ANQGSEA. Unmatched junction bases numbered 6, after V lost 4 bases and J lost 6 bases. Written as DNA, the CDR3 is TGCAGCGTTGCAGCGGGAGTAGGGGATACGCAGTATTTT. Its translation is CSVAAGVGDTQYF.

The V and J genes are TRBV29-1 and TRBJ2-7, with D perhaps TRBD1 or TRBD2 (5 bases each). Germline-derived CDR1 and CDR2 are SQVTM and ANQGSEA. The CDR3 is made up of 14 amino acids. V was trimmed by 2 bases and J by 6 bases, leaving 17 bases between them. As DNA, the CDR3 is TGCAGCGTTGAATCCGGGACGGTGGTTCCCGAGCAGTACTTC. Amino acid sequence: CSVESGTVVPEQYF.

The chain has TRBV4-1 and TRBJ1-1, with D tentatively TRBD1 (6 bases). V lost 1 base and J lost 1, with 13 bases in between. Germline V gene sequence: CDR1 MGHRA, CDR2 YSYEKL. This CDR3 comprises 16 residues. CDR3 loop: CASSQGRGDPNTEAFF. CDR3 bases: TGCGCCAGCAGCCAAGGGAGGGGGGACCCGAACACTGAAGCTTTCTTT.

Points on this clone: This specimen includes other DNA sequences encoding the same CDR3. The CDR3: CASSPGGSTDTQYF. The DNA of the CDR3 is TGCGCCAGCAGCCCGGGGGGAAGCACAGATACGCAGTATTTT. This chain uses TRBV5-1 with TRBJ2-3, with TRBD2 matching 7 bases. Germline V gene data show CDR1 as SGHRS and CDR2 as YFSETQ. V shed 4 bases, J shed 0 bases, and the junction held 2 bases outside the gene matches. The CDR3 spans 14 residues.

The chain couples TRBV4-2 to TRBJ2-5; D is undetermined. Gene TRBJ2-7 matches the end of the DNA better, so the J call may be wrong. The CDR3 has 14 residues. CDR1 is LGHNA, CDR2 YNFKEQ, per germline. CDR3 sequence: CASSQEGRAYEQYF. For the CDR3, the DNA is TGTGCCAGCAGCCAAGAGGGCAGAGCCTACGAGCAGTACTTC.

Only a few counts were recorded for this clone. An end of the junction differs from the germline gene, which may be a read error. The V call is TRBV5-3, the J call TRBJ2-7; 7 bases align to TRBD2. Being an ORF, TRBV5-3 has a function that is uncertain. The CDR3 extends over 12 amino acids. CDR3 coding DNA: TGCATCCCGCGGGAGTTTCCCTACGAGCAGTACTTC. Translating it yields CIPREFPYEQYF.

The V call is TRBV7-2, the J call TRBJ2-3; D is unclear. This CDR3 spans 14 amino acids. The V gene lost 5 bases and the J gene lost 0 bases, with 9 bases spanning the gap. Germline CDR1 is SGHTA and CDR2 is FQGNSA. The CDR3 DNA follows: TGTGCCAGCAGCGCGCTAACTAGCACAGATACGCAGTATTTT. This translates into CASSALTSTDTQYF.

The V gene is TRBV5-4, the J gene TRBJ2-3; possibly TRBD2 for D (5 bases). The germline V and J ends were trimmed by 3 bases and 3 bases, with 17 bases remaining between them. This CDR3 region has 16 residues. Germline-derived CDR1 and CDR2 are SGHNT and YYREEE (reference sequence). The CDR3 nucleotides are TGTGCCAGCAGCTCCTATGTTTTTGGGAGTACAGATACGCAGTATTTT. This codes for CASSSYVFGSTDTQYF.

The chain recombines TRBV6-4 with TRBJ2-1; TRBD2 aligns across 11 bases. The CDR3 runs to 16 residues. Per germline, CDR1 MRHNA and CDR2 SNTAGT. V lost 0 bases, J lost 4 bases, and 2 bases stayed unmatched. CDR3 in DNA: TGTGCCAGCAGTGACTCGTCTAGCGGGAGGTACAATGAGCAGTTCTTC. Its translation: CASSDSSSGRYNEQFF.

The chain joins TRBV9 to TRBJ2-1, with 9 bases matching TRBD2. This CDR3 is 16 amino acids long. Germline V CDR1 and CDR2: SGDLS, YYNGEE. V lost 4 bases and J lost 7; bases outside the gene matches: 12. CDR3 amino acids: CASSLRGPSGINEQFF. For the CDR3, the DNA is TGTGCCAGCAGCCTAAGGGGTCCTAGCGGGATAAATGAGCAGTTCTTC.

The chain recombines TRBV7-7 with TRBJ2-1; 10 bases align to TRBD2. Germline-derived CDR1 and CDR2 are SSHAT and FNYEAQ (reference sequence). The CDR3 covers 15 residues. The V segment lost 3 bases and the J segment 2 bases; nucleotides outside the gene matches: 1. Written as DNA, the CDR3 is TGTGCCAGCAGCTTTGGACTAGCGGCCTACAATGAGCAGTTCTTC. Protein sequence: CASSFGLAAYNEQFF.

The gene calls are TRBV27 and TRBJ2-2; D is perhaps TRBD1 (6 bases). Germline CDR1 MNHEY, CDR2 SMNVEV (reference sequence). This CDR3 comprises 15 residues. Between the trimmed V and J ends, which lost 6 bases and 0 bases, there was a span of 11 bases. DNA for the CDR3: TGTGCCAGCAGACGCCGACAGGCGAACACCGGGGAGCTGTTTTTT. This sequence encodes CASRRRQANTGELFF.

This clone was seen once. Here the CDR3 DNA reads TGTGCCAGCAGCCCTCTACGACGGTACTCCTACGAGCAGTACTTC. Protein: CASSPLRRYSYEQYF. V gene TRBV11-2 combines with J gene TRBJ2-7; D is unclear. CDR3 length: 15 amino acids. The ends were cut back, 5 bases at V and 0 bases at J, with 14 bases in the middle. Germline V gives CDR1 SGHAT, CDR2 FQNNGV. The variable domain in full, completed from reference TRBV11-2 and TRBJ2-7, reads EAGVAQSPRYKIIEKRQSVAFWCNPISGHATLYWYQQILGQGPKLLIQFQNNGVVDDSQLPKDRFSAERLKGVDSTLKIQPAKLEDSAVYLCASSPLRRYSYEQYFGPGTRLTVT.

V and J are TRBV9 and TRBJ2-7; weak D call: TRBD1 (6 bases). Trimming cost V 1 base and J 5 bases, with 16 bases left between them. This CDR3 contains 15 residues. Germline lookup yields CDR1 SGDLS and CDR2 YYNGEE. As DNA, the CDR3 is TGTGCCAGCAGCGTAATGGGGGCCCAAGTCGACGAGCAGTACTTC. This encodes CASSVMGAQVDEQYF.

This clone was counted a single time. V gene TRBV5-1 combines with J gene TRBJ2-3; D is unresolved. Trimming removed 0 bases from V and 0 bases from J, with 11 bases in between. This CDR3 contains 16 residues. The germline CDR1 and CDR2 sequences are SGHRS and YFSETQ. The CDR3 DNA sequence: TGCGCCAGCAGCTTGGGGGGTACCCAAAGCACAGATACGCAGTATTTT. It specifies CASSLGGTQSTDTQYF.

This sequence joins TRBV9 and TRBJ2-4, with a possible D match to TRBD1 (5 bases). The V end was cut by 0 bases, the J end by 7 bases, with 17 bases between. The V gene's germline CDR1 is SGDLS and CDR2 YYNGEE. The CDR3 consists of 16 residues. The DNA for the CDR3 is TGTGCCAGCAGCGTAGGGTTAAGGGGAACGAATAACATTCAGTACTTC. Encoded protein: CASSVGLRGTNNIQYF. The full variable domain, with the rest looked up from reference TRBV9 and TRBJ2-4, is DSGVTQTPKHLITATGQRVTLRCSPRSGDLSVYWYQQSLDQGLQFLIQYYNGEERAKGNILERFSAQQFPDLHSELNLSSLELGDSALYFCASSVGLRGTNNIQYFGAGTRLSVL.

This rearrangement joins TRBV27 to TRBJ2-7; D tentatively fits TRBD1 or TRBD2 (5 bases each). Trimming stripped 3 bases from V and 2 bases from J, with 14 bases between. Germline V lookup: CDR1 MNHEY, CDR2 SMNVEV (reference sequence). CDR3 size: 15 residues. CDR3 region: CASSLLRGEAYEQYF. CDR3 sequence (DNA): TGTGCCAGCAGTTTGCTGAGGGGAGAAGCCTACGAGCAGTACTTC.

This clone was recorded once. The rearrangement links TRBV18 to TRBJ2-7, with TRBD2 as a possible D gene (6 bases). The CDR3 has 15 amino acids. Germline V gene lookup returns CDR1 KGHSH and CDR2 LQKENI. V was cut by 3 bases and J by 0 bases, with 12 bases left in between. The CDR3 sequence: CASSPTGLNSYEQYF. Here the CDR3 DNA reads TGTGCCAGCTCACCGACGGGACTGAACTCCTACGAGCAGTACTTC. Filled out from reference TRBV18 and TRBJ2-7, the complete variable domain reads NAGVMQNPRHLVRRRGQEARLRCSPMKGHSHVYWYRQLPEEGLKFMVYLQKENIIDESGMPKERFSAEFPKEGPSILRIQQVVRGDSAAYFCASSPTGLNSYEQYFGPGTRLTVT.

For the CDR3, the DNA is TGCAGCGTTGGGGCGGTGAACACCGGGGAGCTGTTTTTT. Translating it yields CSVGAVNTGELFF. The chain uses TRBV29-1 and TRBJ2-2; D is undetermined. This CDR3 has 13 amino acids. V lost 4 bases and J 1 base, leaving 7 bases between the germline ends. Per germline, CDR1 SQVTM and CDR2 ANQGSEA.

The genes are TRBV10-3 and TRBJ2-5; D unresolved. This CDR3 has 13 amino acids. Trimming pared 5 bases from V and 5 bases from J, leaving 12 bases between. Looked up from germline, CDR1 is ENHRY and CDR2 is SYGVKD. The CDR3 spells CAISRNSVETQYF. The CDR3 DNA follows: TGTGCCATCAGTAGGAATTCTGTGGAGACCCAGTACTTC.

The chain carries TRBV4-1 and TRBJ1-4; no clear D gene. Germline CDR1 and CDR2: MGHRA and YSYEKL. Deletions cut 0 bases from V and 5 bases from J, with 13 bases between. The CDR3 loop spans 16 amino acids. The CDR3 region is CASSQDPRGRNEKLFF. DNA of the CDR3: TGCGCCAGCAGCCAAGACCCTCGGGGAAGAAATGAAAAACTGTTTTTT.